Presented here are 21 T cell receptor beta chains from one specimen sequenced in a study of spatial heterogeneity in lung cancer. TCRdb ran MiXCR on the 5' RACE reads and lists one entry per CDR3 protein. The table includes roughly 40,000 distinct CDR3 sequences, approximately 7% detected once. Time point here: sample taken at primary tumor resection. Whole RNA, isolated from tumor, nontumor lung or frozen PBMC, was sequenced without prior sorting. Source: PBMCs, taken at surgery. Every receptor here comes from a female donor with early-stage non-small cell lung cancer.

This clonotype was counted ten times or more. The chain joins TRBV29-1 to TRBJ1-1; a weak D match, TRBD1 (5 bases). This CDR3 region has 13 residues. Trimming cost V 5 bases and J 1 base, with 11 bases left between them. CDR1 is SQVTM, CDR2 ANQGSEA, per germline. The CDR3 nucleotides read TGCAGCGTTCGAGAGCAGGGGAACACTGAAGCTTTCTTT. Its translation: CSVREQGNTEAFF. Full variable domain (rest looked up from reference TRBV29-1 and TRBJ1-1): SAVISQKPSRDICQRGTSLTIQCQVDSQVTMMFWYRQQPGQSLTLIATANQGSEATYESGFVIDKFPISRPNLTFSTLTVSNMSPEDSSIYLCSVREQGNTEAFFGQGTRLTVV.

The CDR3 loop reads CASSEGGGGYGYTF. CDR3 sequence (DNA): TGTGCCAGCAGTGAAGGGGGAGGGGGCTATGGCTACACCTTC. The V gene is TRBV6-1, the J gene TRBJ1-2, with D perhaps matching TRBD1 (6 bases). Germline-derived CDR1 and CDR2 are MNHNS and SASEGT. The V end was cut by 1 base, the J end by 4 bases, with 10 bases between. The CDR3 runs 14 residues.

This clonotype has a handful of counts. DNA of the CDR3: TGTGCCAGCTCACCCCCCGACAGGGATCAAGAGACCCAGTACTTC. The encoded protein is CASSPPDRDQETQYF. V and J are TRBV18 and TRBJ2-5; 7 bases agree with TRBD1. With V trimmed by 3 bases and J by 2 bases, 6 bases remained unmatched. CDR3 size: 15 residues. Germline V lookup: CDR1 KGHSH, CDR2 LQKENI.

This clonotype was counted many times. This chain connects TRBV27 to TRBJ1-6, with D unresolved. CDR3 length equals 14 residues. Trimming removed 3 bases at V and 2 bases at J, with 5 bases between. Germline assignment: CDR1 MNHEY and CDR2 SMNVEV (reference sequence). DNA for the CDR3: TGTGCCAGCAGTTTCGGGCCCTATAATTCACCCCTCCACTTT. This encodes CASSFGPYNSPLHF.

The chain combines TRBV7-2 with TRBJ2-5, with D unclear. Germline lookup yields CDR1 SGHTA and CDR2 FQGNSA. This CDR3 is 11 amino acids long. With 3 bases removed from V and 5 bases from J, the gap between germline ends came to 4 bases. CDR3 sequence: CASSFHETQYF. The CDR3 nucleotides are TGTGCCAGCAGCTTCCACGAGACCCAGTACTTC.

The genes are TRBV12-3 or TRBV12-4 and TRBJ2-2; D is ambiguous. This CDR3 is 16 amino acids long. V dropped 1 base and J dropped 0 bases, with 9 bases sitting between them. CDR3 in amino acids: CASSLVSGSNTGELFF. In DNA, the CDR3 is TGTGCCAGCAGTTTAGTATCGGGTTCGAACACCGGGGAGCTGTTTTTT.

In this sample, this clonotype turned up a few times. The CDR3 protein is CASSLNPPGGAGNTIYF. CDR3 DNA: TGTGCCAGCAGCTTGAACCCCCCAGGGGGAGCTGGAAACACCATATATTTT. The chain couples TRBV7-2 to TRBJ1-3; 7 bases line up with TRBD1. V shed 3 bases, J shed 2 bases, and the junction held 10 bases outside the gene matches. Germline-derived CDR1 and CDR2 are SGHTA and FQGNSA. CDR3 length equals 17 residues.

The V call is TRBV27, the J call TRBJ2-4; 12 positions agree with TRBD2. The CDR3 contains 15 residues. The germline V gene has CDR1 MNHEY and CDR2 SMNVEV (reference sequence). V lost 7 bases to trimming and J lost 3 bases; unmatched junction nucleotides: 4. The CDR3, as DNA: TGTGCCAGCACTAGCGGGGGGGCTGGCAAAAACATTCAGTACTTC. This codes for CASTSGGAGKNIQYF.

This clonotype was seen at least ten times. The chain couples TRBV16 to TRBJ2-7; maybe TRBD1 (6 bases). The CDR3 extends over 14 amino acids. Germline V gene sequence: CDR1 KGHSY, CDR2 FQNENV. V lost 2 bases to trimming and J lost 4 bases, with 12 bases between them. The CDR3 protein is CASSQGGQRYEQYF. In DNA, the CDR3 is TGTGCCAGCAGCCAAGGTGGACAGCGTTACGAGCAGTACTTC.

This clonotype was observed at least ten times. The CDR3 loop is CASSLHGIDTEAFF. In nucleotides, the CDR3 is TGTGCCAGCAGTCTCCACGGCATCGACACTGAAGCTTTCTTT. The V and J genes are TRBV12-3 or TRBV12-4 and TRBJ1-1; no clear D. This CDR3 contains 14 residues. The V and J ends lost 5 bases and 3 bases respectively, with 13 bases between them.

The chain combines TRBV6-2 or TRBV6-3 with TRBJ2-3; D unresolved. The germline V and J ends were trimmed by 6 bases and 3 bases, with 10 bases remaining between them. The CDR3 loop spans 13 amino acids. Germline V lookup: CDR1 MNHEY, CDR2 SVGEGT. The CDR3 sequence: CASRALGTDTQYF. In nucleotides, the CDR3 is TGTGCCAGCAGGGCCCTCGGGACAGATACGCAGTATTTT.

This clonotype was seen more than once but under ten times. V is TRBV3-1 and J is TRBJ2-1; 9 bases match TRBD2. In germline, CDR1 is LGHDT, CDR2 YNNKEL (reference sequence). The CDR3 sequence is 15 residues long. J was trimmed by 5 bases and V by 1 base; bases with no gene match: 3. The CDR3 DNA sequence: TGTGCCAGCAGCCAAGTAGGGACTAGCCACAATGAGCAGTTCTTC. Its protein is CASSQVGTSHNEQFF.

This clonotype showed up many times. The chain employs TRBV3-1 and TRBJ1-2; tentative D call: TRBD1 (5 bases). V was cut by 2 bases and J by 6 bases, with 16 bases left in between. Germline-derived CDR1 and CDR2 are LGHDT and YNNKEL (reference sequence). This CDR3 is 15 amino acids long. This chain's CDR3 is CASSQYGRDRNGYTF. The CDR3 nucleotides are TGTGCCAGCAGCCAATACGGTAGGGACCGGAATGGCTACACCTTC.

This clonotype showed up many times. The rearrangement links TRBV9 to TRBJ1-1; D uncertain. The germline CDR1 and CDR2 sequences are SGDLS and YYNGEE. CDR3 length equals 16 residues. V lost 0 bases to trimming and J lost 3 bases, with 15 bases between them. The CDR3 here is CASSVAGISVDTEAFF. In DNA, the CDR3 is TGTGCCAGCAGCGTAGCCGGGATTTCGGTGGACACTGAAGCTTTCTTT.

This clonotype was recorded many times. The chain couples TRBV5-5 to TRBJ2-1; the D is unclear. V was trimmed by 4 bases and J by 12 bases, leaving 11 bases between them. There are 11 residues in the CDR3. Germline-derived CDR1 and CDR2 are SGHKS and YYEKEE (reference sequence). The DNA for the CDR3 is TGTGCCAGCAGCGGACCGCCCGGGCAGTTCTTC. Translating it yields CASSGPPGQFF.

This clonotype was found many times. The chain is built from TRBV12-3 or TRBV12-4 and TRBJ1-2; D possibly corresponds to TRBD1 (6 bases). The germline V and J ends were trimmed by 6 bases and 6 bases, with 14 bases remaining between them. CDR3 size: 13 residues. DNA for the CDR3: TGTGCCAGCAGGATACAGGGCGTACATGGCTACACCTTC. As protein: CASRIQGVHGYTF.

This clonotype was detected many times. The V call is TRBV11-2, the J call TRBJ1-2, with TRBD1 matching 7 bases. Germline assignment: CDR1 SGHAT and CDR2 FQNNGV. After removal of 2 bases from V and 2 bases from J, the junction contained 2 bases not matched to a gene. The CDR3 is 14 residues long. For the CDR3, the DNA is TGTGCCAGCAGCTTATCGACAGGGAACTATGGCTACACCTTC. It yields the protein CASSLSTGNYGYTF.

At least ten counts were recorded for this clonotype. The CDR3 DNA reads TGTGCCAGCAGCCCCCTTGGGACAGCTAATGAAAAACTGTTTTTT. Its translation: CASSPLGTANEKLFF. The V gene is TRBV12-3 or TRBV12-4, the J gene TRBJ1-4; 7 bases match TRBD1. The CDR3 runs 15 residues. The V gene end was trimmed by 6 bases and the J gene end by 3 bases; junction bases not matched to a gene: 7.

This clonotype was detected only once. CDR3 DNA: TGTGCCAGCAGTTTTGGGACAGACAAAAACATTCAGTACTTC. This gives the protein CASSFGTDKNIQYF. The chain combines TRBV12-3 or TRBV12-4 with TRBJ2-4; 7 bases fit TRBD1. This CDR3 comprises 14 residues. V gave up 3 bases and J gave up 3 bases; unmatched junction bases: 2.

The chain recombines TRBV7-2 with TRBJ2-1; 15 bases are shared with TRBD2. With V trimmed by 5 bases and J by 7 bases, 12 bases remained unmatched. The CDR3 is 18 amino acids. Germline V gene data show CDR1 as SGHTA and CDR2 as FQGNSA. The CDR3 loop is CASSAPGLAGGAGNEQFF. In DNA, the CDR3 is TGTGCCAGCAGCGCGCCCGGACTAGCGGGGGGGGCCGGGAATGAGCAGTTCTTC.

This clonotype was recorded many times. The rearrangement links TRBV5-1 to TRBJ2-7; a possible D gene is TRBD1 (6 bases). V was trimmed by 6 bases and J by 7 bases, leaving 17 bases between them. The CDR3 length is 13 residues. CDR1 SGHRS and CDR2 YFSETQ come from the germline V gene. CDR3 protein: CASTFLPGHEQYF. The DNA of the CDR3 is TGCGCCAGCACCTTTCTCCCGGGACATGAGCAGTACTTC.